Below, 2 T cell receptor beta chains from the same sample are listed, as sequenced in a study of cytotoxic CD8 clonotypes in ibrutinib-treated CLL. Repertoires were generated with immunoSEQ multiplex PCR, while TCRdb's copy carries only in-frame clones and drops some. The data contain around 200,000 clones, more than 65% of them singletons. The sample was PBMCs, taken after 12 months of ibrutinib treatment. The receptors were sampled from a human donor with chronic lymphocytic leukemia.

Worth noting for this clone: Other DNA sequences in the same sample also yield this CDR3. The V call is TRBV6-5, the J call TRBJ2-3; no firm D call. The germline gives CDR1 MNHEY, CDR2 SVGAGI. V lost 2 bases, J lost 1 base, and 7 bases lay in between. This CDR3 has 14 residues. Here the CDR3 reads CASSYRDRTDTQYF. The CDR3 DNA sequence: TGTGCCAGCAGTTACCGCGACCGCACAGATACGCAGTATTTT.

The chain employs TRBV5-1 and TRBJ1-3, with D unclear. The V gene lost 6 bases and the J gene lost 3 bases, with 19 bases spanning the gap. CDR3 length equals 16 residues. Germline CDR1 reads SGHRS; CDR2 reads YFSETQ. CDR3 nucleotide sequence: TGCGCCAGCAAAGGATCGGGTGCATTTGGTGGAAACACCATATATTTT. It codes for CASKGSGAFGGNTIYF.